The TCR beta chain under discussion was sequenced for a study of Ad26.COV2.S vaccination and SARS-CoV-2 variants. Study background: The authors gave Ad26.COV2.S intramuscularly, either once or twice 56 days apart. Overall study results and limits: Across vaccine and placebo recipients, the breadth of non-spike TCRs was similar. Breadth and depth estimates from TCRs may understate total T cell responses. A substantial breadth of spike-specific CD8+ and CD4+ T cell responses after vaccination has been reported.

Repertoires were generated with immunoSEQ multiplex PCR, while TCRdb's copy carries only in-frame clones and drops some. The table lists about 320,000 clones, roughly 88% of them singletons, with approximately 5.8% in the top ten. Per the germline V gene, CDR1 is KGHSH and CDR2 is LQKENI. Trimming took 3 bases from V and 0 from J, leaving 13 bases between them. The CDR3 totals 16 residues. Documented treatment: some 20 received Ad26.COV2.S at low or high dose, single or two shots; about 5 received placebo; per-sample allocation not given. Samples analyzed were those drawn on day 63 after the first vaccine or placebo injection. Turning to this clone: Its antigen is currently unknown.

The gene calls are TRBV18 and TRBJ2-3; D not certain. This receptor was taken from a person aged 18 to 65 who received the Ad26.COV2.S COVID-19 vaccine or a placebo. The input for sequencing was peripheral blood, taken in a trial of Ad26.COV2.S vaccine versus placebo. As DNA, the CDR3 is TGTGCCAGCTCACCGAGTGTGTTGGGCAGCACAGATACGCAGTATTTT. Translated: CASSPSVLGSTDTQYF.